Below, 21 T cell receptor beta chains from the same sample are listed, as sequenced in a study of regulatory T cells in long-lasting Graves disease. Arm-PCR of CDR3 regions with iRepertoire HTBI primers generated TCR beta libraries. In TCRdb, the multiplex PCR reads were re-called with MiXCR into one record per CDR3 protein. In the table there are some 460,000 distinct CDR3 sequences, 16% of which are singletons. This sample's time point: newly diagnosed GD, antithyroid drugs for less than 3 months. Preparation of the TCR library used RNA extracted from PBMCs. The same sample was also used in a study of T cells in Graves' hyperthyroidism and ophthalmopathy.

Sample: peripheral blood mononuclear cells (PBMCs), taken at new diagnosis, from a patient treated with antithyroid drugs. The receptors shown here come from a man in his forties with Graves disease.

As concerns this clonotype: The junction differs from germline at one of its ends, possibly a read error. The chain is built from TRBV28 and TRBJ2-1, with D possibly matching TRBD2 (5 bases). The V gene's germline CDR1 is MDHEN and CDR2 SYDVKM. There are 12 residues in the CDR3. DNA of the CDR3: TGTGTCAGCAGTTCCGCGGGTCTTGAGCAGTTCTTC. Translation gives CVSSSAGLEQFF.

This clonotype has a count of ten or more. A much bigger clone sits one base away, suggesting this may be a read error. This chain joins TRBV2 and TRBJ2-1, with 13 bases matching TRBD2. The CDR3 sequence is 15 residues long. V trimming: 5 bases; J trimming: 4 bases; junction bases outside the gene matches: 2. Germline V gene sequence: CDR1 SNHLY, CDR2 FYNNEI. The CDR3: CASSQGLAGYNEQFF. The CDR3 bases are TGTGCCAGCAGTCAGGGACTAGCGGGATACAATGAGCAGTTCTTC.

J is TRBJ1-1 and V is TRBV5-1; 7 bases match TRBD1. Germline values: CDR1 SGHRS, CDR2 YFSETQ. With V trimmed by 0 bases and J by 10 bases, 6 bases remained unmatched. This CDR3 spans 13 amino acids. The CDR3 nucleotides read TGCGCCAGCAGCTTGGAGGGGGCGTCGATAGCTTTCTTT. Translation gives CASSLEGASIAFF.

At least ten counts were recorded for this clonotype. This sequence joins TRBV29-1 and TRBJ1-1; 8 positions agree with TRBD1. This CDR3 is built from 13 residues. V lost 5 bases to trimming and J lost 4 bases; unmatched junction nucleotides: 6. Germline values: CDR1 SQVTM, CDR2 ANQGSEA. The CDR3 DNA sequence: TGCAGCGTTATGACAGGGGCGATCACTGAAGCTTTCTTT. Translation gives CSVMTGAITEAFF. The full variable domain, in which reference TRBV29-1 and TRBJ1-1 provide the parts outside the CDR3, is SAVISQKPSRDICQRGTSLTIQCQVDSQVTMMFWYRQQPGQSLTLIATANQGSEATYESGFVIDKFPISRPNLTFSTLTVSNMSPEDSSIYLCSVMTGAITEAFFGQGTRLTVV.

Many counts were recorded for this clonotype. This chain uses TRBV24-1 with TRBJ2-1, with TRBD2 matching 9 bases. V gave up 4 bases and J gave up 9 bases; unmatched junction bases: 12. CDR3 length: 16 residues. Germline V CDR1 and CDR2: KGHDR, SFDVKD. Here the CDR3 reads CATSDLSGRRRSEQFF. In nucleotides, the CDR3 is TGTGCCACCAGTGACTTAAGCGGGAGGCGTCGCAGTGAGCAGTTCTTC.

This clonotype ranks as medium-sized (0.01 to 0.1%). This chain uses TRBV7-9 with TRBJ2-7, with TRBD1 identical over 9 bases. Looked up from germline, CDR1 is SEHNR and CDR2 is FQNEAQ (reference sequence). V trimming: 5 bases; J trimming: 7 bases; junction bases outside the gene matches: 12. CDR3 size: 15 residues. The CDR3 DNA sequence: TGTGCCAGCAGCGGAGGGGACAGGGAATTCGATGAGCAGTACTTC. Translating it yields CASSGGDREFDEQYF.

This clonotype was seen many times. CDR3 nucleotides: TGCAGTGCTGATCAATCGCTTACGCAGTATTTT. Its protein is CSADQSLTQYF. V usage is TRBV20-1 and J usage is TRBJ2-3, with unresolved D. The CDR3 runs 11 residues. Germline V lookup: CDR1 DFQATT, CDR2 SNEGSKA (reference sequence). V was shortened by 5 bases and J by 8 bases, with 11 bases between the two germline ends.

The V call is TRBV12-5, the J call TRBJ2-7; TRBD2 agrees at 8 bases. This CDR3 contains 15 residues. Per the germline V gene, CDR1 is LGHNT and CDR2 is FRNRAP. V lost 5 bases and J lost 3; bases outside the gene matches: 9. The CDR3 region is CASGPGGGASYEQYF. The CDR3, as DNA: TGTGCTAGTGGTCCCGGGGGGGGGGCCAGCTACGAGCAGTACTTC. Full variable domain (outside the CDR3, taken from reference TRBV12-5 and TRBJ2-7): DARVTQTPRHKVTEMGQEVTMRCQPILGHNTVFWYRQTMMQGLELLAYFRNRAPLDDSGMPKDRFSAEMPDATLATLKIQPSEPRDSAVYFCASGPGGGASYEQYFGPGTRLTVT.

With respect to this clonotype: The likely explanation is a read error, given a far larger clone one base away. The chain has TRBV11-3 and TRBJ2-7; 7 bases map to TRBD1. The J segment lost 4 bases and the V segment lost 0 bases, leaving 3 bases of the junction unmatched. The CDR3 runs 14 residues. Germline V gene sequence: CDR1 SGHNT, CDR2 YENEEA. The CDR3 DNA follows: TGTGCCAGCAGCTTAGAGCAGGGGGTATACGAGCAGTACTTC. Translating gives CASSLEQGVYEQYF.

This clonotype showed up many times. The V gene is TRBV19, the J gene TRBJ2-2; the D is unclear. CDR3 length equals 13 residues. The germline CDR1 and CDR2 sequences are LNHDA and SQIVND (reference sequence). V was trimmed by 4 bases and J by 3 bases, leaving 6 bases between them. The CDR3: CASSTAHTGELFF. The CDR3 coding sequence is TGTGCCAGTAGTACAGCACACACCGGGGAGCTGTTTTTT.

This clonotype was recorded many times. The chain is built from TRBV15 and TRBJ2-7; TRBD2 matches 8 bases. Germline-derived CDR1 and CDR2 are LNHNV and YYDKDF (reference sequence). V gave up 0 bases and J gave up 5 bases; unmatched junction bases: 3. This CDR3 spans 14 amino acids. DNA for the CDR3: TGTGCCACCAGCAGAGATCCGGGGGGGAACGAGCAGTACTTC. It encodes CATSRDPGGNEQYF.

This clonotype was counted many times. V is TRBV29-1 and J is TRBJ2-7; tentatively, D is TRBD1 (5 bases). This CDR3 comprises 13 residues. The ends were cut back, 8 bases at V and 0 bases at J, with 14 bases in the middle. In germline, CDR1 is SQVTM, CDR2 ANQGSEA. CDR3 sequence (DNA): TGCAGCATCACCCTGACAGCCTCCTACGAGCAGTACTTC. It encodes CSITLTASYEQYF.

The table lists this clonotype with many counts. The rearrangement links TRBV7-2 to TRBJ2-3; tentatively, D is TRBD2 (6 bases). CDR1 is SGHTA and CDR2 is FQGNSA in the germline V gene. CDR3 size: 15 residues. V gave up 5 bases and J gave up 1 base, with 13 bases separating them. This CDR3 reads CASSPRLGGTDTQYF. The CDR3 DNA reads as TGTGCCAGCAGCCCCCGACTAGGGGGCACAGATACGCAGTATTTT.

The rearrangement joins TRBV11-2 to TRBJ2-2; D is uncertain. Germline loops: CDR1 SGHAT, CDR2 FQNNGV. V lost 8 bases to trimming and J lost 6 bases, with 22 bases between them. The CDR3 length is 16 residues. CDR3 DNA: TGTGCCAGCCAATCCGGGCTCAGAGAGGTCCCCGGGGAGCTGTTTTTT. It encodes CASQSGLREVPGELFF.

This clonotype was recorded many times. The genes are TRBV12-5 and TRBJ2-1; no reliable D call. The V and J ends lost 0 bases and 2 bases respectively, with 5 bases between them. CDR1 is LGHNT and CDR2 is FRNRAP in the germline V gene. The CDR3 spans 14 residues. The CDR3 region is CASGLVRTYNEQFF. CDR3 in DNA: TGTGCTAGTGGTTTGGTACGGACCTACAATGAGCAGTTCTTC.

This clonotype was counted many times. CDR3 nucleotides: TGTGCCAGCAGCTTAGCGCGAATTATACAGGGAGGGGAGCAGTTCTTC. This codes for CASSLARIIQGGEQFF. The chain has TRBV7-2 and TRBJ2-1, with D perhaps TRBD2 (7 bases). The CDR3 contains 16 residues. V was clipped by 0 bases and J by 10 bases, with 19 bases between them. Germline CDR1 and CDR2: SGHTA and FQGNSA.

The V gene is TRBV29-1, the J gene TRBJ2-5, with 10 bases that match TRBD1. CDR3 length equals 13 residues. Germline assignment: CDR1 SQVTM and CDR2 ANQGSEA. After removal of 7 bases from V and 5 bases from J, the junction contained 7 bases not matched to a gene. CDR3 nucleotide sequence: TGCAGCGCCGGTGGGACAGGGGTTGAGACCCAGTACTTC. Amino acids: CSAGGTGVETQYF.

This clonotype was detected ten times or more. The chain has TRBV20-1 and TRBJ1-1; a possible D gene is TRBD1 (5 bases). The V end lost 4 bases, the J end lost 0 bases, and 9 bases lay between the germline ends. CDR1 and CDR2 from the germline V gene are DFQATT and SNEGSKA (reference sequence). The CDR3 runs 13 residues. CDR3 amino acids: CSANEGMNTEAFF. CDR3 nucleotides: TGCAGTGCTAACGAGGGGATGAACACTGAAGCTTTCTTT.

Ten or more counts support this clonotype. In DNA, the CDR3 is TGTGCCACCGCCGGGGGCTGGGGCACCGGGGAGCTGTTTTTT. Translated: CATAGGWGTGELFF. The chain couples TRBV24-1 to TRBJ2-2; tentatively, D is TRBD1 or TRBD2 (6 bases each). Germline loops: CDR1 KGHDR, CDR2 SFDVKD. CDR3 size: 14 residues. V lost 9 bases to trimming and J lost 4 bases, with 14 bases between them.

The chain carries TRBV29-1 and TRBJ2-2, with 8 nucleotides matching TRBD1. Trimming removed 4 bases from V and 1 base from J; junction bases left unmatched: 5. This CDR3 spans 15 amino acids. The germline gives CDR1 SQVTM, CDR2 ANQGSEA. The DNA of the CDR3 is TGCAGCGTTGCTCATGGGACAGGGAACACCGGGGAGCTGTTTTTT. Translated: CSVAHGTGNTGELFF.

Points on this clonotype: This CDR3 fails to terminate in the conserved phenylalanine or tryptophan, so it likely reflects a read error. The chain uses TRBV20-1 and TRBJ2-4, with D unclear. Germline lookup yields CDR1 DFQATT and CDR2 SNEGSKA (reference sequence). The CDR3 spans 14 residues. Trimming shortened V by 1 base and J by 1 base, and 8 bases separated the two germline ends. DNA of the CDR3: TGCAGTGCTAGAGGGCGCGATGCCAAAAACATTCAGTACTTA. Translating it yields CSARGRDAKNIQYL.